This T cell receptor beta chain was recovered during a study of vaccination and CD4 T cells after COVID-19 (dated by TCRdb to 2021 to 2024). Regarding the research as a whole: The convalescent cohort included six males and four females, with two Hispanic individuals, seven Caucasians, two Asians and one multiracial person. Participants got two doses of the Pfizer-BioNTech BNT162b2 vaccine (n=8) or two doses of the Moderna mRNA-1273 vaccine (n=2). Post-COVID blood samples were collected from convalescent patients a median of approximately 100 days after diagnosis, with a range of about 30 to 161 days. The time from the second vaccine dose to post-vaccine blood sampling had a median of 72 days and ranged from about 14 to 250 days. The cultures were stimulated with overlapping spike peptide pools from SARS-CoV-2 and from the common cold coronaviruses HCoV-NL63, HCoV-OC43 and HCoV-229E. In control cultures, a CEFX viral epitope pool was used as positive control, an HIV-1 Nef peptide pool was used as negative control, or no peptide was added. The spike-specific CD4+ TCR repertoire was compared before and after mRNA vaccination in approximately 9 COVID-19 convalescent patients and a few infection-naive healthy vaccine recipients. An earlier paper using these donors assessed, at the TCR clonotype level, memory CD4+ T cell crossreactivity between SARS-CoV-2 and common cold coronavirus spike proteins. Study-wide findings and limitations: Among the post-vaccine SARS-CoV-2-reactive clones in convalescent patients, a median roughly 85% showed up only after vaccination, which suggests vaccine-specific priming. The number of convalescent patients in the study was relatively small, and the study did not examine early timepoints following natural infection. Nearly all vaccine-specific clones in convalescent patients (304 of 307) were mono-reactive for SARS-CoV-2 spike rather than cross-reactive with common cold coronaviruses. The median number of SARS-CoV-2-reactive clonotypes rose from 21 after infection to around 40 after vaccination, but the change was not significant.

The treatment or condition label, read with the paper, signifies: approximately 11-day PBMC culture with coronavirus spike peptide pools or control peptides (ViraFEST assay). CD4+ T cells from unexposed donors were collected before the COVID-19 pandemic (2011-2018). To expand antigen-specific T cells with peptide pools and then pick out the expanded clonotypes through TCR sequencing, the study relied on the ViraFEST assay. Fewer than 2.5 million PBMCs per well were cultured in IMDM with approximately 5.2% human AB serum and roughly 10 IU/ml IL-2, plus 10 ug/ml peptide pools. On days 3 and 7, half of the culture medium was replaced with fresh IL-2-containing medium. After ten to eleven days of culture, CD4+ T cells were isolated by negative selection using the EasySep CD4+ T cell isolation kit. Unexposed donor CD4+ T cells were tested for reactivity to SARS-CoV-2 S and N and four common cold coronavirus spike pools, as cell number allowed. Ficoll-Paque Plus gradient centrifugation was used to isolate PBMCs from whole blood, and the isolated PBMCs were then either used fresh or cryopreserved at -140C. In general, triplicate wells were set up for every culture condition. The leukapheresis product used for the unexposed donors was purchased from a commercial source.

The library relied on PCR. DNA from cultured CD4+ T cells underwent TCR sequencing with the Oncomine TCR Beta short-read assay at the Johns Hopkins FTIC core. The QIAamp micro DNA kit was used to extract genomic DNA from the cultured CD4+ T cells. Oncomine TCR Beta libraries made from cultured CD4+ T cells were pooled using unique dual indexes and sequenced on an Illumina iSeq 100. Turning to the authors' computational methods: Non-productive sequences were removed, and CDR3s that did not start with C, did not end with F or W, or were shorter than 7 amino acids were discarded. The MANAFEST web application was used to identify antigen-specific clonotypes by comparing peptide-stimulated wells against reference wells and other culture wells. To be called positive, a clone needed an FDR below 0.05, an odds ratio above 5, and a productive frequency above 0.1% in at least two of three replicate wells. Cross-reactive clonotypes were defined as significantly expanded in both SARS-CoV-2 spike wells and at least one common cold coronavirus spike condition. Using R version 3.6.1, CDR3 homology was evaluated through Levenshtein distances (stringdist) along with unrooted phylogenetic trees (ape). Starting from the raw public reads, TCRdb applied fastp trimming at Q25, assembled clones with MiXCR and retained in-frame beta chains. CDR3 protein duplicates are merged, each entry listing the most common genes and DNA. TCRdb, not the original authors, processed these V and J calls. This sample has some 720 distinct CDR3 sequences in its table, and 11% of those were observed once. The ten top clones hold approximately 21% of the sample.

The germline V gene (reference sequence) supplies CDR1 DFQATT and CDR2 SNEGSKA. The CDR3 contains 15 residues, cysteine and phenylalanine counted. The only DNA kept is the CDR3, 45 bases in frame from the first base. Trimming costs V 4 bases and J 2 bases, and their ends lie 16 bases apart. Judged by its sample share, this clonotype qualifies as large (0.1 to 1%). The specificity of this receptor is unknown. Base qualities are not at hand, and no much larger clone is one base apart. This TCR was recovered from a human donor in good health. The sequenced sample consisted of CD4+ T cells from blood, cultured in vitro. The rearranged chain carries TRBV20-1 and TRBJ2-3; there is no confident call for the D gene. The bases read TGCAGTGCTAAGCCACTGAGGAGCAACACAGATACGCAGTATTTT. This codes for CSAKPLRSNTDTQYF.